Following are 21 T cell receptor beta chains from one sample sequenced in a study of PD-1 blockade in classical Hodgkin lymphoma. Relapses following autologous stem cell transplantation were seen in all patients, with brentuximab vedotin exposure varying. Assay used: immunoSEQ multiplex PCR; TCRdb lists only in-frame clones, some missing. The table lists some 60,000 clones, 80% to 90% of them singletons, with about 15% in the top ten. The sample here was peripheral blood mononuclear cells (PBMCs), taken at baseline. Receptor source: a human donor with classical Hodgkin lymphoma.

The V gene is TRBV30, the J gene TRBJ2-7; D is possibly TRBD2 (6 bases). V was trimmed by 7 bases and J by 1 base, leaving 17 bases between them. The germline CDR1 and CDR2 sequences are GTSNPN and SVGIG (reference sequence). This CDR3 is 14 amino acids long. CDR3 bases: TGTGCCTTCCGGGACTCCAACCGGTCCTACGAGCAGTACTTC. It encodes CAFRDSNRSYEQYF.

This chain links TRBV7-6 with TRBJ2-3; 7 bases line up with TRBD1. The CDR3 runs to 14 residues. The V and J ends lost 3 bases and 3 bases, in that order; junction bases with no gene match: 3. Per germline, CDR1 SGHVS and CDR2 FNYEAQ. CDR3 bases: TGTGCCAGCAGCTTTACAGGGGCGACAGATACGCAGTATTTT. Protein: CASSFTGATDTQYF.

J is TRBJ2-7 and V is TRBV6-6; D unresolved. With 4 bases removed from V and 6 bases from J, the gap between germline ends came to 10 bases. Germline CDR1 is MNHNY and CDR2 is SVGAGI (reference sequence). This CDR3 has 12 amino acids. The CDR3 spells CASSFTTVEQYF. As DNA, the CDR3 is TGTGCCAGCAGTTTCACGACGGTCGAGCAGTACTTC.

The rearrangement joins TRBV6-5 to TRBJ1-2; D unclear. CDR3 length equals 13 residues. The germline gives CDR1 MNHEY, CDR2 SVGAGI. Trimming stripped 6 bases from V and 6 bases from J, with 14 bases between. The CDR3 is CASRTFTRDGYTF. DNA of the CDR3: TGTGCCAGCAGGACCTTCACAAGGGATGGCTACACCTTC.

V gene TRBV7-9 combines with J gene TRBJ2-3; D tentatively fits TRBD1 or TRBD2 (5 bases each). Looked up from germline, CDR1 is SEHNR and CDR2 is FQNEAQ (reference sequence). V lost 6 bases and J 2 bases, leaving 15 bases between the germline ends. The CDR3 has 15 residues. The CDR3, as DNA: TGTGCCAGCAGGGAGGCAACAGGCCTCACAGATACGCAGTATTTT. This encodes CASREATGLTDTQYF.

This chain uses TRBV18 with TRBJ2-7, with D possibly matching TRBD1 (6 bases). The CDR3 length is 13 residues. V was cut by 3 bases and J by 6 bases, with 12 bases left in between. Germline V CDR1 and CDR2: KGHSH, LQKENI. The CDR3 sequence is CASSPRQGPEQYF. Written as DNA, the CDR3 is TGTGCCAGCTCACCTCGGCAGGGGCCCGAGCAGTACTTC.

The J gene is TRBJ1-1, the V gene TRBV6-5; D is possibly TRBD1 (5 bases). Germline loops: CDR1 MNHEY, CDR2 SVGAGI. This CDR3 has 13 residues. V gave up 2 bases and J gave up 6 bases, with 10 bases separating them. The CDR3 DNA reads TGTGCCAGCAGTTACGTACAGGCCGCTGAAGCTTTCTTT. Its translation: CASSYVQAAEAFF.

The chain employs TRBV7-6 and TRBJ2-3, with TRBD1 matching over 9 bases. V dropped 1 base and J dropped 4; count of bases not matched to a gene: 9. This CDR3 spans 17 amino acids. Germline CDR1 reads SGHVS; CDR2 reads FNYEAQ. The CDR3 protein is CASSLVGTGISPDTQYF. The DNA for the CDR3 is TGTGCCAGCAGCTTAGTCGGGACAGGGATTTCTCCAGATACGCAGTATTTT.

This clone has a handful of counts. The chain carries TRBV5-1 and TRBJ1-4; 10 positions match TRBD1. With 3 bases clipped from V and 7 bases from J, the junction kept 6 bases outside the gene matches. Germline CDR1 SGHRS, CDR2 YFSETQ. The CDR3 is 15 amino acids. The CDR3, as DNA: TGCGCCAGCAGCTCGGGACAGGGGTCGGGTGAAAAACTGTTTTTT. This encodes CASSSGQGSGEKLFF.

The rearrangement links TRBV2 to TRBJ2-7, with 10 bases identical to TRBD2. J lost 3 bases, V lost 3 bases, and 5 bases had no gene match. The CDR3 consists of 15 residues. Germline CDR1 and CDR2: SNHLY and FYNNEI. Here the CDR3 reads CASSEVSGGIYEQYF. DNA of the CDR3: TGTGCCAGCAGTGAGGTTAGCGGGGGGATCTACGAGCAGTACTTC. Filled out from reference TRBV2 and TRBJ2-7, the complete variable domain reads EPEVTQTPSHQVTQMGQEVILRCVPISNHLYFYWYRQILGQKVEFLVSFYNNEISEKSEIFDDQFSVERPDGSNFTLKIRSTKLEDSAMYFCASSEVSGGIYEQYFGPGTRLTVT.

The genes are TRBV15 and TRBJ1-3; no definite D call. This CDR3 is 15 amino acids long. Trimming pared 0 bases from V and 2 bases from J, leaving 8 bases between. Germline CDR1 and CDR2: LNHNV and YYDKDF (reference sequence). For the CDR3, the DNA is TGTGCCACCAGCAGAGATATAGGGCCTGGAAACACCATATATTTT. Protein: CATSRDIGPGNTIYF. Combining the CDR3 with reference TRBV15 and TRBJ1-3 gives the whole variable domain DAMVIQNPRYQVTQFGKPVTLSCSQTLNHNVMYWYQQKSSQAPKLLFHYYDKDFNNEADTPDNFQSRRPNTSFCFLDIRSPGLGDTAMYLCATSRDIGPGNTIYFGEGSWLTVV.

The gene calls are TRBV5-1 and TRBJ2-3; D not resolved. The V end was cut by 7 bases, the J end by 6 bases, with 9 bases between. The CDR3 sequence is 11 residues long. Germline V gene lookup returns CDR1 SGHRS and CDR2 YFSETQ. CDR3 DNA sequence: TGCGCCAGCGGGGATGCCGATACGCAGTATTTT. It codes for CASGDADTQYF.

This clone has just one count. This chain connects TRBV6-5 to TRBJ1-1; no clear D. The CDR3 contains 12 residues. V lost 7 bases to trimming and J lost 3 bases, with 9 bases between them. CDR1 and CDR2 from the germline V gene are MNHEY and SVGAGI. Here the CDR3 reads CASKGTDTEAFF. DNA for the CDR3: TGTGCCAGCAAGGGCACGGACACTGAAGCTTTCTTT.

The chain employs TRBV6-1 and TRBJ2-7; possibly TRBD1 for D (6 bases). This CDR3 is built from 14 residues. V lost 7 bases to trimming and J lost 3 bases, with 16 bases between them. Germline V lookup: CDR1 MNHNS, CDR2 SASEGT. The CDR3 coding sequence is TGTGCCAGCAAACCCACAGGGTCAAACTACGAGCAGTACTTC. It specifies CASKPTGSNYEQYF.

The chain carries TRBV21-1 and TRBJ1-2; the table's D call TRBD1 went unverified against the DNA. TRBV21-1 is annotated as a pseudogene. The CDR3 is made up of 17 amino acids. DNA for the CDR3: TGTGCCAGCAGCACCCGTGGGTCCAGGGGGCGGCTGGGCGGCTACACCTTC. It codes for CASSTRGSRGRLGGYTF.

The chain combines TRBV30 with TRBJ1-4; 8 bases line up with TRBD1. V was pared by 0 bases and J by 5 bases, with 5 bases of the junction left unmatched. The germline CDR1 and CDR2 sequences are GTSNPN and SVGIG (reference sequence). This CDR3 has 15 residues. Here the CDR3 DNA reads TGTGCCTGGAGTGTAGGCCGGACAGGGAATGAAAAACTGTTTTTT. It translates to CAWSVGRTGNEKLFF. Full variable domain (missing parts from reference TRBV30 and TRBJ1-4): SQTIHQWPATLVQPVGSPLSLECTVEGTSNPNLYWYRQAAGRGLQLLFYSVGIGQISSEVPQNLSASRPQDRQFILSSKKLLLSDSGFYLCAWSVGRTGNEKLFFGSGTQLSVL.

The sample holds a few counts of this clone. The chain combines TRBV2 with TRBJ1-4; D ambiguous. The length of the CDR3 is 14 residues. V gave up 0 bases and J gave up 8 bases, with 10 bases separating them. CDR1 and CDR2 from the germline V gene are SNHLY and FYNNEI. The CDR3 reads CASSEALLGEKLFF. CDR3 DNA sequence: TGTGCCAGCAGTGAAGCTCTCCTGGGGGAAAAACTGTTTTTT.

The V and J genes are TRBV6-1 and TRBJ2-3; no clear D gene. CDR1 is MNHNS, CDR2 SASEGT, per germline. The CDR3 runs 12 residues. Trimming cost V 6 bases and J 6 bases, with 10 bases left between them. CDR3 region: CASRVPLDTQYF. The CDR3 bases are TGTGCCAGCAGAGTCCCTTTGGATACGCAGTATTTT.

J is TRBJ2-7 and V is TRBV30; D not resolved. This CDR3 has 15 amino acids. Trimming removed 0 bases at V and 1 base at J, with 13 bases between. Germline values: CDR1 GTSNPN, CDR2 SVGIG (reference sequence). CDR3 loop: CAWSVYAGLSYEQYF. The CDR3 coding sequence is TGTGCCTGGAGTGTATACGCAGGTCTGTCCTACGAGCAGTACTTC.

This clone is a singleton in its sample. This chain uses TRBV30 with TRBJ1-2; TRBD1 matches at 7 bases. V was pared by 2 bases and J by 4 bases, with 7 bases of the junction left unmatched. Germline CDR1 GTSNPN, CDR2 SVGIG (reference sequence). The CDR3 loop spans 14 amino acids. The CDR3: CAWSWRRDSYGYTF. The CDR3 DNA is TGTGCCTGGAGTTGGAGGAGGGACAGCTATGGCTACACCTTC.

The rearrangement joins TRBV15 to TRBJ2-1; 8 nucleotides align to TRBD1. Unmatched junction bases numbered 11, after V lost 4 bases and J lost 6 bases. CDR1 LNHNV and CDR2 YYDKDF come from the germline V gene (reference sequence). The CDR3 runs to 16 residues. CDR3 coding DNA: TGTGCCACCAGCATAGAGACAGGGGTAGGTGGCAATGAGCAGTTCTTC. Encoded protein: CATSIETGVGGNEQFF.